This T cell receptor beta chain derives from a study of T cells after yellow fever vaccination. About the research overall: Where fractions had low cell numbers, libraries were prepared from them with the SMART-Seq v4 Ultra Low Input RNA kit. General study findings and limits: Primary-vaccination clones mostly resurfaced post-booster (roughly 97% CD4, just under 90% CD8). Although most clonotypes did not, a small share appeared in both CD4 and CD8 compartments. Researchers cautioned that FACS-sorted repertoires could harbor abundant clonotypes contaminating from the bulk population.

A single record per CDR3 protein comes from TCRdb applying MiXCR to the 5' RACE reads. The data hold 300,000 or so distinct CDR3 sequences, with 10% to 15% observed a single time. The length of the CDR3 is 14 residues. Trimming cost V 6 bases and J 5 bases, with 17 bases left between them. Per the germline V gene, CDR1 is MNHNS and CDR2 is SASEGT. The sample holds a few counts of this clonotype. Its specificity is unknown. The sequence was collected from a young man who received the YFV17D yellow fever vaccine. The specimen comprised CD4+ T cells sorted from PBMCs, sampled 45 days after the yellow fever booster vaccination. The chain couples TRBV6-1 to TRBJ2-7; no firm D call. This chain's CDR3 is CASRGGSWSHEQYF. CDR3 bases: TGTGCCAGCAGGGGCGGTTCCTGGTCCCACGAGCAGTACTTC.